This T cell receptor (beta chain) was recovered during a study of Ad26.COV2.S vaccination and SARS-CoV-2 variants. The sample's treatment: roughly 20 received Ad26.COV2.S at low or high dose, single or two shots; roughly 5 received placebo; per-sample allocation not given. Sampling happened 63 days after the first vaccine or placebo injection. CDR1 is LNHDA and CDR2 is SQIVND in the germline V gene (reference sequence). The germline V and J ends were trimmed by 5 bases and 0 bases, with 10 bases remaining between them. This CDR3 is built from 14 residues. TCRdb keeps only in-frame clones here, not all; method: immunoSEQ multiplex PCR. The data show some 340,000 clones, around four fifths seen once.

V is TRBV19 and J is TRBJ1-1, with D unclear. The material sequenced was peripheral blood, taken in a trial of Ad26.COV2.S vaccine versus placebo. This clonotype was sampled from a person between 18 and 59 years old who received the Ad26.COV2.S COVID-19 vaccine or a placebo. This chain's CDR3 is CASSSQNLNTEAFF. DNA of the CDR3: TGTGCCAGTAGTTCACAGAACTTGAACACTGAAGCTTTCTTT.